These T cell receptor beta chains were read from a single sample in a study of early T cells in non-severe SARS-CoV-2 infection. TCRdb ran MiXCR on the 5' RACE reads and lists one entry per CDR3 protein. The repertoire holds more than 55,000 distinct CDR3 sequences, with about 4.9% as singletons. Material: whole blood, obtained at baseline. The receptors originated from an adult who was a healthcare worker with PCR-confirmed SARS-CoV-2 infection or an uninfected control (not recorded which). The donor label of this sample is uncertain. The CDR3 runs from the conserved cysteine through the conserved F or W. A D gene is named only where the DNA matches it firmly. A row's size may be missing; if present it is once, few, many or a size class.

j_gene: TRBJ2-5
abundance: many
d_gene: TRBD2
v_gene: TRBV7-3
CDR3nt: TGTGCCAGCAGTACTAGCGGGGGGGCAGGGACCCAGTACTTC
CDR3aa: CASSTSGGAGTQYF

j_gene: TRBJ2-5
abundance: many
d_gene: .
v_gene: TRBV6-2/TRBV6-3
CDR3nt: TGTGCCAGCAGTTACATTCGTGGGGGACCTCAAGAGACCCAGTACTTC
CDR3aa: CASSYIRGGPQETQYF

j_gene: TRBJ1-2
abundance: few
d_gene: .
v_gene: TRBV10-3
CDR3nt: TGTGCCATCAGTGGTGGGGGTTCTAACTATGGCTACACCTTC
CDR3aa: CAISGGGSNYGYTF

j_gene: TRBJ2-7
abundance: .
d_gene: .
v_gene: TRBV19
CDR3nt: TGTGCCAGTAGTCCACTAGACCGCTGGCACGAGCAGTACTTC
CDR3aa: CASSPLDRWHEQYF

j_gene: TRBJ1-4
abundance: many
d_gene: TRBD1
v_gene: TRBV29-1
CDR3nt: TGCAGCGTTCTCTGGGACAGGGGAAAGGAGGAAAAACTGTTTTTT
CDR3aa: CSVLWDRGKEEKLFF

j_gene: TRBJ1-2
abundance: few
d_gene: .
v_gene: TRBV10-3
CDR3nt: TGTGCCATCAGTGGGCAGAAATATGGCTACACCTTC
CDR3aa: CAISGQKYGYTF

j_gene: TRBJ1-3
abundance: .
d_gene: TRBD1
v_gene: TRBV19
CDR3nt: TGTGCCACCAGCGGACAGGCTGATTTCTCTGGAAACACCATATATTTT
CDR3aa: CATSGQADFSGNTIYF

j_gene: TRBJ2-7
abundance: many
d_gene: .
v_gene: TRBV4-3
CDR3nt: TGCGCCAGCAGCCAAGAAAGGGATCGGTACGAGCAGTACTTC
CDR3aa: CASSQERDRYEQYF

j_gene: TRBJ1-4
abundance: .
d_gene: .
v_gene: TRBV6-7
CDR3nt: TGTGCCAGCAGTTTGCCACCGGGTCAGAATAATGAAAAACTGTTTTTT
CDR3aa: CASSLPPGQNNEKLFF

j_gene: TRBJ1-4
abundance: many
d_gene: .
v_gene: TRBV6-4
CDR3nt: TGTGCCAGCAGTCGTGATCCGGGAAATAATGAAAAACTGTTTTTT
CDR3aa: CASSRDPGNNEKLFF

j_gene: TRBJ1-1
abundance: .
d_gene: TRBD1
v_gene: TRBV7-6
CDR3nt: TGTGCCAGCAGCTTACAACAGGGGGCTGAAGCTTTCTTT
CDR3aa: CASSLQQGAEAFF